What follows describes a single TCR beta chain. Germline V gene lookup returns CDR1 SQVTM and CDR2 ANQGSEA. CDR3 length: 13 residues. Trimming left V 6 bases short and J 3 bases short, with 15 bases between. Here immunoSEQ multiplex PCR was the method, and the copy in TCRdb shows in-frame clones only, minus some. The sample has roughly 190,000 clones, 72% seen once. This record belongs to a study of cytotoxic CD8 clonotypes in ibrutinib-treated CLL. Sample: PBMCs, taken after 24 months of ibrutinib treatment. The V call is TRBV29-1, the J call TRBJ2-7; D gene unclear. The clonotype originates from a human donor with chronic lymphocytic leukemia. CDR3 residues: CSVTLSGNYEQYF. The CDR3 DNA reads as TGCAGCGTCACCCTCTCCGGAAACTACGAGCAGTACTTC.